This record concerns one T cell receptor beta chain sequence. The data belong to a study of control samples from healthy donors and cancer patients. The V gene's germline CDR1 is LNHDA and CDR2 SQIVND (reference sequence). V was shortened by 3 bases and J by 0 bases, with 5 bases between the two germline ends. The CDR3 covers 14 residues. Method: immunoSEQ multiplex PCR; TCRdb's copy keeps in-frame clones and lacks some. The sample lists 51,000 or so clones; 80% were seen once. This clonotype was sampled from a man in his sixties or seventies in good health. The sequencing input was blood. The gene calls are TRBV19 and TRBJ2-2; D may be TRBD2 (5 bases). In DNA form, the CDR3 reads TGTGCCAGTAGTATGGGAGCGAACACCGGGGAGCTGTTTTTT. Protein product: CASSMGANTGELFF.